The 8 T cell receptor beta chains given below trace back to one sample, sequenced in a study of blood T cell repertoires in COVID-19. Clones were read by immunoSEQ multiplex PCR, and TCRdb kept only the in-frame ones, dropping some. In the table there are about 310,000 clones, roughly 86% of which are singletons. Sequenced: PBMCs or T cells enriched from blood (not recorded which). These receptors came from a woman aged 18-29 years who had recovered from COVID-19.

The chain employs TRBV27 and TRBJ2-3, with 7 bases fitting TRBD1. This CDR3 comprises 16 residues. V shed 5 bases, J shed 1 base, and the junction held 9 bases outside the gene matches. Per germline, CDR1 MNHEY and CDR2 SMNVEV (reference sequence). Here the CDR3 reads CASSPLGTEGTDTQYF. DNA of the CDR3: TGTGCCAGCAGTCCCCTAGGGACAGAGGGCACAGATACGCAGTATTTT.

The V call is TRBV5-6, the J call TRBJ2-2, with D tentatively TRBD1 (6 bases). Germline CDR1 is SGHDT and CDR2 is YYEEEE. This CDR3 contains 14 residues. With 5 bases removed from V and 1 base from J, the gap between germline ends came to 9 bases. Written as DNA, the CDR3 is TGTGCCAGCAGTGGGACATTGAACACCGGGGAGCTGTTTTTT. This sequence encodes CASSGTLNTGELFF.

The rearrangement joins TRBV19 to TRBJ1-5, with 7 bases aligning to TRBD1. J gave up 4 bases and V 3 bases, and 3 bases lay outside the gene matches. This CDR3 has 14 residues. CDR1 and CDR2 from the germline V gene are LNHDA and SQIVND (reference sequence). The CDR3 coding sequence is TGTGCCAGTAGTATCCAGGGGGGAAATCAGCCCCAGCATTTT. Amino acid sequence: CASSIQGGNQPQHF.

V is TRBV19 and J is TRBJ1-2; D is ambiguous. Germline CDR1 LNHDA, CDR2 SQIVND (reference sequence). The length of the CDR3 is 11 residues. Trimming left V 6 bases short and J 5 bases short, with 7 bases between. CDR3 DNA: TGTGCCAGTAGCACTTCTTATGGCTACACCTTC. This encodes CASSTSYGYTF.

The gene calls are TRBV4-2 and TRBJ1-1; D is unclear. This CDR3 is 16 amino acids long. Trimming took off 2 bases at V and 2 bases at J, with 15 bases between the two ends. In germline, CDR1 is LGHNA, CDR2 YNFKEQ. The CDR3 DNA follows: TGTGCCAGCAGCCAAAGGGCGGGTGCGGACAACACTGAAGCTTTCTTT. Translated, it gives CASSQRAGADNTEAFF.

This chain uses TRBV7-9 with TRBJ2-7; 8 bases map to TRBD1. This CDR3 has 13 amino acids. Germline assignment: CDR1 SEHNR and CDR2 FQNEAQ (reference sequence). V shed 3 bases, J shed 5 bases, and the junction held 3 bases outside the gene matches. The CDR3 DNA reads as TGTGCCAGCAGCTTCGACAGGGGCGACGAGCAGTACTTC. This encodes CASSFDRGDEQYF.

The gene calls are TRBV9 and TRBJ2-7; 8 bases are shared with TRBD2. CDR3 length equals 15 residues. The germline CDR1 and CDR2 sequences are SGDLS and YYNGEE. V lost 0 bases to trimming and J lost 3 bases; unmatched junction nucleotides: 5. Here the CDR3 reads CASSVGPSGYYEQYF. CDR3 sequence (DNA): TGTGCCAGCAGCGTAGGGCCTAGCGGGTACTACGAGCAGTACTTC.

The J gene is TRBJ2-7, the V gene TRBV18; no definite D call. Germline V CDR1 and CDR2: KGHSH, LQKENI. The CDR3 has 14 residues. Trimming took 0 bases from V and 6 from J, leaving 12 bases between them. The CDR3 nucleotides read TGTGCCAGCTCACCACCGAGCTCAGGTTTCGAGCAGTACTTC. Translation: CASSPPSSGFEQYF.